The 21 T cell receptor beta chains given below trace back to one sample, sequenced in a study of blood T cell repertoires in COVID-19. Profiled with immunoSEQ multiplex PCR; TCRdb holds only in-frame clones, not every one. The profile shows some 260,000 clones, approximately 86% of them singletons. Material: PBMCs or T cells enriched from blood (not recorded which). The receptors were gathered from a woman in her twenties or thirties with acute COVID-19.

The chain combines TRBV4-1 with TRBJ2-7, with 8 bases identical to TRBD1. The germline V gene encodes CDR1 MGHRA and CDR2 YSYEKL. CDR3 size: 16 residues. V trimming: 1 base; J trimming: 3 bases; junction bases outside the gene matches: 8. As DNA, the CDR3 is TGCGCCAGCAGCCAAGGGACCCAGGGGGCTCGCTACGAGCAGTACTTC. This codes for CASSQGTQGARYEQYF.

This chain connects TRBV5-1 to TRBJ1-6; D is unresolved. The CDR3 runs 14 residues. Germline V CDR1 and CDR2: SGHRS, YFSETQ. Trimming shortened V by 1 base and J by 7 bases, and 9 bases separated the two germline ends. The DNA of the CDR3 is TGCGCCAGCAGCTTGAACACAGCCAATTCACCCCTCCACTTT. It specifies CASSLNTANSPLHF.

V gene TRBV29-1 combines with J gene TRBJ2-2; 9 bases align to TRBD1. V lost 5 bases, J lost 2 bases, and 3 bases stayed unmatched. CDR3 length equals 14 residues. The germline CDR1 and CDR2 sequences are SQVTM and ANQGSEA. The CDR3 reads CSVRDRVNTGELFF. The CDR3 nucleotides read TGCAGCGTTCGGGACAGGGTAAACACCGGGGAGCTGTTTTTT.

The rearrangement uses TRBV25-1 and TRBJ2-1; 10 positions match TRBD2. The CDR3 runs to 14 residues. Germline V gene sequence: CDR1 MGHDK, CDR2 SYGVNS. Trimming removed 6 bases from V and 16 bases from J; junction bases left unmatched: 15. The CDR3 nucleotides read TGTGCCAGCAGCCCTCCGGGACTAGCGTCTAGTTTTTTCTTC. Encoded protein: CASSPPGLASSFFF. The full variable domain, rest sourced from reference TRBV25-1 and TRBJ2-1, is EADIYQTPRYLVIGTGKKITLECSQTMGHDKMYWYQQDPGMELHLIHYSYGVNSTEKGDLSSESTVSRIRTEHFPLTLESARPSHTSQYLCASSPPGLASSFFFGPGTRLTVL.

V is TRBV28 and J is TRBJ2-6, with TRBD1 identical over 9 bases. V dropped 6 bases and J dropped 2; count of bases not matched to a gene: 8. The CDR3 runs to 17 residues. Germline V gene data show CDR1 as MDHEN and CDR2 as SYDVKM. The CDR3 region is CASSIQGAAAGANVLTF. CDR3 in DNA: TGTGCCAGCAGCATACAGGGGGCTGCGGCTGGGGCCAACGTCCTGACTTTC.

DNA of the CDR3: TGTGCCAGCAGCTCTCCGGGACTAGCGATTTACAATGAGCAGTTCTTC. It yields the protein CASSSPGLAIYNEQFF. This chain uses TRBV5-4 with TRBJ2-1; 10 bases fit TRBD2. Trimming took 3 bases from V and 4 from J; bases not matched to a gene: 7. The CDR3 has 16 residues. CDR1 is SGHNT and CDR2 is YYREEE in the germline V gene (reference sequence).

J is TRBJ1-1 and V is TRBV10-2, with D possibly matching TRBD1 (5 bases). V was shortened by 2 bases and J by 0 bases, with 10 bases between the two germline ends. CDR1 and CDR2 from the germline V gene are WSHSY and SAAADI. This CDR3 is built from 15 residues. The CDR3 is CASSELGRVNTEAFF. In nucleotides, the CDR3 is TGCGCCAGCAGTGAGCTTGGCAGGGTGAACACTGAAGCTTTCTTT.

The CDR3 protein is CASSQTGGEGYTF. CDR3 DNA: TGTGCCAGCAGTCAAACAGGGGGGGAAGGCTACACCTTC. The chain is built from TRBV27 and TRBJ1-2, with 8 bases lining up with TRBD1. CDR3 length: 13 residues. CDR1 and CDR2 (germline): MNHEY, SMNVEV (reference sequence). With 5 bases clipped from V and 8 bases from J, the junction kept 7 bases outside the gene matches.

The V and J genes are TRBV28 and TRBJ1-5; TRBD1 matches at 8 bases. The CDR3 is 15 amino acids. V was pared by 11 bases and J by 1 base, with 10 bases of the junction left unmatched. Germline lookup yields CDR1 MDHEN and CDR2 SYDVKM. The CDR3 DNA reads TGTGCCGATGGGGGGGGGACAGGCAGCAATCAGCCCCAGCATTTT. Encoded protein: CADGGGTGSNQPQHF.

The CDR3 DNA reads TGTGCCAGCAGCTTAGGTACTTTGCCCTACAATGAGCAGTTCTTC. Amino acids: CASSLGTLPYNEQFF. V and J are TRBV11-2 and TRBJ2-1; no firm D call. The CDR3 has 15 residues. In germline, CDR1 is SGHAT, CDR2 FQNNGV. Trimming took off 1 base at V and 2 bases at J, with 9 bases between the two ends.

Worth noting for this clone: Its ends do not fully match the called genes, so a read error is possible. The V gene is TRBV7-7, the J gene TRBJ2-3; perhaps TRBD2 as D (6 bases). Germline CDR1 SSHAT, CDR2 FNYEAQ (reference sequence). The CDR3 covers 15 residues. The CDR3 DNA is TGTGCTAGCAGGACCGGGAGAAGGAGGACAGATACGCAGTATTTT. It encodes CASRTGRRRTDTQYF.

The chain is built from TRBV7-8 and TRBJ2-2, with D hard to call. Germline-derived CDR1 and CDR2 are SGHVS and FQNEAQ. This CDR3 spans 13 amino acids. Trimming pared 4 bases from V and 7 bases from J, leaving 10 bases between. CDR3 region: CASSSEFHGELFF. DNA for the CDR3: TGTGCCAGCAGCTCGGAGTTTCACGGGGAGCTGTTTTTT.

About this clone itself: Other DNA sequences within the sample encode an identical CDR3. CDR3 nucleotide sequence: TGTGCCAGCAGCGTAGGGAGCGGGGGGACCTACGAGCAGTACTTC. Translating it yields CASSVGSGGTYEQYF. The V gene is TRBV9, the J gene TRBJ2-7, with 9 bases fitting TRBD2. The CDR3 has 15 amino acids. Germline CDR1 reads SGDLS; CDR2 reads YYNGEE. The V gene end was trimmed by 0 bases and the J gene end by 2 bases; junction bases not matched to a gene: 3.

V usage is TRBV27 and J usage is TRBJ2-4, with D maybe TRBD2 (6 bases). Trimming stripped 5 bases from V and 6 bases from J, with 17 bases between. Germline V gives CDR1 MNHEY, CDR2 SMNVEV (reference sequence). The CDR3 is 15 residues long. The CDR3 coding sequence is TGTGCCAGCAGTGACAACGGCGGAGGGCGAAACATTCAGTACTTC. Translated, it gives CASSDNGGGRNIQYF.

CDR3 amino acids: CASSFRRGRDTGELFF. Here the CDR3 DNA reads TGTGCCAGCAGCTTCCGTAGGGGTCGCGACACCGGGGAGCTGTTTTTT. The chain employs TRBV2 and TRBJ2-2, with D maybe TRBD1 (5 bases). The germline gives CDR1 SNHLY, CDR2 FYNNEI. This CDR3 is built from 16 residues. V was cut by 6 bases and J by 3 bases, with 17 bases left in between.

The gene calls are TRBV7-9 and TRBJ2-7; perhaps TRBD2 as D (6 bases). V was trimmed by 5 bases and J by 1 base, leaving 12 bases between them. Per germline, CDR1 SEHNR and CDR2 FQNEAQ (reference sequence). The CDR3 spans 14 residues. The CDR3 reads CASSPGRSSYEQYF. In nucleotides, the CDR3 is TGTGCCAGCAGCCCAGGGAGGTCATCCTACGAGCAGTACTTC.

The rearrangement joins TRBV20-1 to TRBJ2-3; no firm D call. CDR3 length equals 14 residues. V was trimmed by 3 bases and J by 0 bases, leaving 10 bases between them. The V gene's germline CDR1 is DFQATT and CDR2 SNEGSKA (reference sequence). CDR3 nucleotides: TGCAGTGCTAGTTATTCTTCTAGCACAGATACGCAGTATTTT. Amino acids: CSASYSSSTDTQYF.

The CDR3 bases are TGTGCCAGACAGGGGGCTCAAGCCAAAAACATTCAGTACTTC. Its translation: CARQGAQAKNIQYF. The chain carries TRBV6-4 and TRBJ2-4; 9 bases match TRBD1. V dropped 9 bases and J dropped 0; count of bases not matched to a gene: 3. This CDR3 region has 14 residues. Germline CDR1 MRHNA, CDR2 SNTAGT.

The rearrangement links TRBV7-3 to TRBJ2-1, with a tentative D call TRBD1 (5 bases). This CDR3 is built from 13 residues. From germline, CDR1 is SGHTA and CDR2 FQGTGA. V was clipped by 6 bases and J by 8 bases, with 14 bases between them. DNA of the CDR3: TGTGCCAGCAGTGAATCCAGGGTACATGAGCAGTTCTTC. Its protein product is CASSESRVHEQFF.

V usage is TRBV6-4 and J usage is TRBJ2-3, with 12 bases that match TRBD2. The CDR3 sequence is 15 residues long. V lost 6 bases, J lost 1 base, and 2 bases stayed unmatched. Per germline, CDR1 MRHNA and CDR2 SNTAGT. The CDR3 loop is CASRLAGGGTDTQYF. The CDR3 nucleotides are TGTGCCAGCAGACTAGCGGGAGGAGGCACAGATACGCAGTATTTT.

The J gene is TRBJ2-2, the V gene TRBV6-5; maybe TRBD1 (5 bases). The V end was cut by 10 bases, the J end by 1 base, with 16 bases between. Germline V gives CDR1 MNHEY, CDR2 SVGAGI. CDR3 size: 15 residues. The CDR3 DNA is TGTGCCACCCTACCGGGCAGGGTGAACACCGGGGAGCTGTTTTTT. Its protein product is CATLPGRVNTGELFF.